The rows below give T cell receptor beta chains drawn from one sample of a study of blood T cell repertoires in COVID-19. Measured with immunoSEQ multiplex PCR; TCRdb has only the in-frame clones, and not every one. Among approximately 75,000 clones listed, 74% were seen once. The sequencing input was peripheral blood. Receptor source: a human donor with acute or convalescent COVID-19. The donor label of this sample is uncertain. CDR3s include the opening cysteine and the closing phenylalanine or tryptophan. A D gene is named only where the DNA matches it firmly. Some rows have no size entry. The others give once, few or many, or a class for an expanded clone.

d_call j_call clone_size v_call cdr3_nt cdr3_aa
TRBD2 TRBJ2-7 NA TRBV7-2 TGTGCCAGCAGCTCCGGGACTAGCGGCTATTACTCCTACGAGCAGTACTTC CASSSGTSGYYSYEQYF
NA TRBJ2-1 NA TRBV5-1 TGCGCCAGCAGCTTGGGTTTCTCTTACAATGAGCAGTTCTTC CASSLGFSYNEQFF
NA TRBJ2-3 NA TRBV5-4 TGTGCCAGCAGCTTGGAACACGATACGCAGTATTTT CASSLEHDTQYF
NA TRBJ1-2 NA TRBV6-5 TGTGCCAGCACCGAAGGGGGTCACAGCTATGGCTACACCTTC CASTEGGHSYGYTF
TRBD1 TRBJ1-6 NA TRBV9 TGTGCCAGCACCCCGACAGGGTATCCACCCCTCCACTTT CASTPTGYPPLHF
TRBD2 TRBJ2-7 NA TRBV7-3 TGTGCCAGCAGCTTAGGACGAGCGGGAAACTACGAGCAGTACTTC CASSLGRAGNYEQYF
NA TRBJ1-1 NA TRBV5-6 TGTGCCAGCAGCTCCTTCGGGACACTAGTGGATGAAGCTTTCTTT CASSSFGTLVDEAFF
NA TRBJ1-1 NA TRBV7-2 TGTGCCAGCAGCTCACAGCTCATGAACACTGAAGCTTTCTTT CASSSQLMNTEAFF
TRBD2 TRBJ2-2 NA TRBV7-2 TGTGCCAGCAGCTTAGGAGGACTAGGGTCCACCGGGGAGCTGTTTTTT CASSLGGLGSTGELFF
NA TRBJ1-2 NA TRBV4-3 TGCGCCAGCAGCCAAGAGGCAGGGGCGGGCTATGGCTACACCTTC CASSQEAGAGYGYTF
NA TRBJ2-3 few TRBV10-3 TGTGCCATCACAGGAACCACAGATACGCAGTATTTT CAITGTTDTQYF
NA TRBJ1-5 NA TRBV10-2 TGCGCCAGCAGAAGCGGGGCGAATCAGCCCCAGCATTTT CASRSGANQPQHF
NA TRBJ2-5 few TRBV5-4 TGTGCCAGCAGCTTGAACGACAGGCAAGAGACCCAGTACTTC CASSLNDRQETQYF
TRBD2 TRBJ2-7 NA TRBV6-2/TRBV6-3 TGTGCCAGCAGTTTTTACCCGGGACTAGCGCATGTGGAGCAGTACTTC CASSFYPGLAHVEQYF
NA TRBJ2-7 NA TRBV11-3 TGTGCCAGCAGCACGACAGACAACTACGAGCAGTACTTC CASSTTDNYEQYF
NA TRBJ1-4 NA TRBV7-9 TGTGCCAGCAGCTTAGGGGTCGGGGGGAATGAAAAACTGTTTTTT CASSLGVGGNEKLFF
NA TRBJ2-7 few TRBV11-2 TGTGCCAGCAGCTTTGCCGTGAGCTCCTACGAGCAGTACTTC CASSFAVSSYEQYF
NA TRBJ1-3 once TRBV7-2 TGTGCCAGCAGCCCATCACGGTTCCAAGCTGGAAACACCATATATTTT CASSPSRFQAGNTIYF
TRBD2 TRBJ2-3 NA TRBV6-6 TGTGCCAGCAGGCGACCGGGACTAGCGGGGGGGCCGGGGGTAGATACGCAGTATTTT CASRRPGLAGGPGVDTQYF
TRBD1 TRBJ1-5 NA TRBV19 TGTGCCAGTATCCTACAGGGGGTGAGCAATCAGCCCCAGCATTTT CASILQGVSNQPQHF
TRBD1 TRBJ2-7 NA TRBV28 TGTGCCAGCAGTGCCCCGGACAGGGTTGGCGAGCAGTACTTC CASSAPDRVGEQYF
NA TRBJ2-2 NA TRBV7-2 TGTGCCAGCAGCTTAGCTCTAGGGGTTGAGGAGCTGTTTTTT CASSLALGVEELFF
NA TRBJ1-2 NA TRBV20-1 TGCAGTGCAAGTACCACAGGACACCACTATGGCTACACCTTC CSASTTGHHYGYTF
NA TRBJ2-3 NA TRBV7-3 TGTGCCAGCAGCTTAGGCGGGAACGCAGATACGCAGTATTTT CASSLGGNADTQYF
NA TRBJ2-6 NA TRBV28 TGTGCCAGCAACCGACTCGTTGGTGGGGCCAACGTCCTGACTTTC CASNRLVGGANVLTF
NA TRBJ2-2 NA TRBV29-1 TGCAGCGTTGAGGGGGGGAACACCGGGGAGCTGTTTTTT CSVEGGNTGELFF
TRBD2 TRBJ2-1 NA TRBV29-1 TGCAGCGTTGAACTAGCGGCCGGGAATGAGCAGTTCTTC CSVELAAGNEQFF
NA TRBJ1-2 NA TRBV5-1 TGCGCCAGCAGCTTGGAAATTGGGGGAGGGGAGGGCTACACCTTC CASSLEIGGGEGYTF
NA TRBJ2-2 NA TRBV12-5 TGTGCTAGTGGTTTGGGGGCTGATAGCACCGGGGAGCTGTTTTTT CASGLGADSTGELFF
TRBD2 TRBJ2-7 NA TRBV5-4 TGTGCCAGCAGCTTGGGGTCCGCTAGCGGGGGCTACGAGCAGTACTTC CASSLGSASGGYEQYF
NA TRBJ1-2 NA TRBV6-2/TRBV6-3 TGTGCCAGCAGTGACCGGGACTATGGCTACACCTTC CASSDRDYGYTF